A single sample is the source of the 5 T cell receptor beta chains below, sequenced in a study of T cell responses to AZD1222 COVID-19 vaccine. The protocol was immunoSEQ multiplex PCR, while the TCRdb copy is restricted to in-frame clones and leaves out a portion. The sample has around 130,000 clones, about 90% seen once. The sequencing here drew on peripheral blood, taken on day 0 of AZD1222 vaccination. These receptors originate from an adult in good health.

The chain has TRBV19 and TRBJ2-3, with D possibly matching TRBD2 (5 bases). The CDR3 totals 14 residues. Deletions cut 11 bases from V and 2 bases from J, with 17 bases between. Looked up from germline, CDR1 is LNHDA and CDR2 is SQIVND (reference sequence). The CDR3 region has the DNA TGTGCCTGCCAGGACTGGGCCATCACAGATACGCAGTATTTT. Amino acid sequence: CACQDWAITDTQYF. Supplemented by reference TRBV19 and TRBJ2-3, the full variable domain reads DGGITQSPKYLFRKEGQNVTLSCEQNLNHDAMYWYRQDPGQGLRLIYYSQIVNDFQKGDIAEGYSVSREKKESFPLTVTSAQKNPTAFYLCACQDWAITDTQYFGPGTRLTVL.

The J gene is TRBJ1-2, the V gene TRBV2, with TRBD1 identical over 10 bases. Trimming cost V 4 bases and J 7 bases; bases outside gene matches: 12. CDR3 length equals 16 residues. CDR1 and CDR2 (germline): SNHLY, FYNNEI. This chain's CDR3 is CASSGVKGQGGAGYTF. The CDR3 DNA is TGTGCCAGCAGTGGGGTGAAAGGACAGGGGGGAGCTGGCTACACCTTC.

The chain couples TRBV28 to TRBJ2-3, with D tentatively TRBD2 (5 bases). The length of the CDR3 is 14 residues. V was shortened by 2 bases and J by 0 bases, with 6 bases between the two germline ends. Germline assignment: CDR1 MDHEN and CDR2 SYDVKM. CDR3 in DNA: TGTGCCAGCAGTTTAGGCGGGAGCACAGATACGCAGTATTTT. Amino acids: CASSLGGSTDTQYF.

This chain uses TRBV24-1 with TRBJ1-2, with 7 bases aligning to TRBD1. Trimming took 4 bases from V and 3 from J; bases not matched to a gene: 4. The CDR3 consists of 14 residues. Looked up from germline, CDR1 is KGHDR and CDR2 is SFDVKD. The CDR3 loop reads CATSDLGQHYGYTF. The CDR3 bases are TGTGCCACCAGTGACCTGGGACAGCACTATGGCTACACCTTC.

The V and J genes are TRBV10-1 and TRBJ2-2, with TRBD2 matching over 8 bases. The length of the CDR3 is 13 residues. Looked up from germline, CDR1 is WNHNN and CDR2 is SYGVQD (reference sequence). V lost 6 bases, J lost 7 bases, and 4 bases stayed unmatched. The CDR3 here is CASRRGADGELFF. DNA of the CDR3: TGCGCCAGCAGGCGGGGGGCCGACGGGGAGCTGTTTTTT.